What follows are 29 T cell receptor beta chains derived from one specimen sequenced in a study of blood T cells in healthy people across ages (dated by TCRdb to 2014 to 2015). Library preparation employed 5' RACE. The run used an Illumina HiSeq 2500. The second PCR ran for roughly 7 to 12 cycles and used a J-beta primer mix along with a sample-barcoded 5' primer. In TCRdb, the public reads were trimmed at Q25 with fastp and aligned with MiXCR, with productive beta chains retained. Rows with one shared CDR3 protein collapse into an entry with the most common genes and DNA. The sample table holds some 1.4 million distinct CDR3 sequences, of which 40% to 50% were seen once. The top ten clones comprise roughly 7.9% of the sample. Sequenced sample: blood. All receptors come from a young woman in good health.

The sample holds a few counts of this clonotype. This sequence joins TRBV27 and TRBJ2-7, with 11 positions matching TRBD1. V gave up 5 bases and J gave up 3 bases; unmatched junction bases: 6. CDR3 length equals 15 residues. Germline-derived CDR1 and CDR2 are MNHEY and SMNVEV (reference sequence). The CDR3 sequence: CASSTPGQGVYEQYF. The CDR3 bases are TGTGCCAGCAGTACCCCGGGACAGGGGGTCTACGAGCAGTACTTC.

The CDR3 nucleotides read TGTGCCAGCAGCCACGGGGGGGGCCAAGAGACCCAGTACTTC. Amino acids: CASSHGGGQETQYF. This chain connects TRBV11-3 to TRBJ2-5; 8 positions agree with TRBD2. CDR1 is SGHNT, CDR2 YENEEA, per germline. V was pared by 5 bases and J by 1 base, with 3 bases of the junction left unmatched. This CDR3 has 14 residues.

The V call is TRBV4-2, the J call TRBJ1-1, with 8 positions matching TRBD1. Germline assignment: CDR1 LGHNA and CDR2 YNFKEQ. The CDR3 runs to 14 residues. Trimming removed 8 bases from V and 5 bases from J; junction bases left unmatched: 10. The chain's CDR3 is CASATQGAQTEAFF. CDR3 sequence (DNA): TGTGCCAGCGCAACTCAGGGGGCGCAAACTGAAGCTTTCTTT.

This clonotype has more than one count but fewer than ten. The gene calls are TRBV20-1 and TRBJ2-7; TRBD1 aligns across 10 bases. The germline CDR1 and CDR2 sequences are DFQATT and SNEGSKA (reference sequence). V was clipped by 5 bases and J by 3 bases; unmatched bases: 7. The CDR3 contains 14 residues. CDR3 loop: CSAASGTGDYEQYF. The CDR3 DNA is TGCAGTGCTGCCTCCGGGACAGGGGACTACGAGCAGTACTTC.

This rearrangement joins TRBV27 to TRBJ2-5; 15 bases align to TRBD2. CDR1 MNHEY and CDR2 SMNVEV come from the germline V gene (reference sequence). This CDR3 is 14 amino acids long. V lost 5 bases to trimming and J lost 11 bases; unmatched junction nucleotides: 6. CDR3: CASSPGLAGGHQYF. The CDR3 DNA reads as TGTGCCAGCAGTCCCGGACTAGCGGGGGGGCATCAGTACTTC.

This clonotype was recorded once. Being one base from a much bigger clone, this may be a read error. The rearrangement joins TRBV10-2 to TRBJ2-3, with D hard to call. The CDR3 consists of 15 residues. The V gene lost 2 bases and the J gene lost 4 bases, with 13 bases spanning the gap. The germline gives CDR1 WSHSY, CDR2 SAAADI. CDR3 sequence: CASSELLARADTQYF. CDR3 coding DNA: TGCGCCAGCAGTGAGCTTCTGGCCCGCGCAGATACGCAGTATTTT.

CDR3 sequence (DNA): TGCAGTGCTAGAGATTTCTCGAGGGATACGCAGTATTTT. Protein: CSARDFSRDTQYF. The chain joins TRBV20-1 to TRBJ2-3, with D unresolved. The CDR3 sequence is 13 residues long. In germline, CDR1 is DFQATT, CDR2 SNEGSKA (reference sequence). Trimming removed 0 bases at V and 6 bases at J, with 10 bases between.

The table lists this clonotype with a few counts. The chain links TRBV18 to TRBJ2-3, with no clear D. CDR3 length: 13 residues. V gave up 3 bases and J gave up 6 bases, with 10 bases separating them. Germline CDR1 KGHSH, CDR2 LQKENI. The DNA for the CDR3 is TGTGCCAGCTCACCCCCTAGTTGGGATACGCAGTATTTT. Translating gives CASSPPSWDTQYF.

In the case of this clonotype: Sequence at one end of the junction differs from germline and may be a read error. This chain links TRBV2 with TRBJ1-2; the D is unclear. There are 12 residues in the CDR3. CDR1 and CDR2 (germline): SNHLY, FYNNEI. The CDR3: CASSTWVYDYTF. The CDR3 coding sequence is TGTGCCAGCAGTACTTGGGTCTATGACTACACCTTC.

This rearrangement joins TRBV12-3 or TRBV12-4 to TRBJ1-5; TRBD1 aligns across 7 bases. CDR3 length: 15 amino acids. V was clipped by 5 bases and J by 5 bases; unmatched bases: 9. Here the CDR3 reads CASSSVGGGDQPQHF. The DNA of the CDR3 is TGTGCCAGCAGTAGCGTAGGGGGCGGGGATCAGCCCCAGCATTTT.

This chain connects TRBV9 to TRBJ2-5; D unresolved. Germline V CDR1 and CDR2: SGDLS, YYNGEE. This CDR3 has 12 amino acids. Trimming took 1 base from V and 11 from J, leaving 12 bases between them. The CDR3: CASSVQYNEQYF. The CDR3 coding sequence is TGTGCCAGCAGCGTACAGTACAATGAGCAGTACTTC.

This clonotype was counted once. The chain couples TRBV6-5 to TRBJ1-6; 7 bases line up with TRBD1. The CDR3 runs 15 residues. The J segment lost 6 bases and the V segment lost 0 bases, leaving 2 bases of the junction unmatched. CDR1 and CDR2 (germline): MNHEY, SVGAGI. The CDR3 DNA reads TGTGCCAGCAGTTACTCGACAGGGCTTAATTCACCCCTCCACTTT. It specifies CASSYSTGLNSPLHF.

Worth noting for this clonotype: A junction end diverges from the germline sequence, so it may reflect a read error. V and J are TRBV3-1 and TRBJ2-1; D may be TRBD1 or TRBD2 (5 bases each). The CDR3 totals 15 residues. Germline values: CDR1 LGHDT, CDR2 YNNKEL (reference sequence). CDR3 protein: CASSLGTASYTEQFF. DNA for the CDR3: TGTGCCAGCAGCCTCGGGACGGCCTCCTACACTGAGCAGTTCTTC.

The chain employs TRBV29-1 and TRBJ2-4; 9 bases are shared with TRBD1. The DNA end is a closer match to TRBJ2-7, so the J assignment may be wrong. Germline V CDR1 and CDR2: SQVTM, ANQGSEA. CDR3 length: 15 amino acids. The CDR3 nucleotides are TGCAGCGTTGACCCCGGGACAGGGAACCCCCTCGAGCAGTACTTC. Its protein is CSVDPGTGNPLEQYF.

This chain uses TRBV9 with TRBJ2-7, with a weak D call TRBD2 (7 bases). Per germline, CDR1 SGDLS and CDR2 YYNGEE. V lost 0 bases and J lost 5, with 12 bases in between. The CDR3 contains 14 residues. The CDR3 region is CASSVEGGQNEQYF. In DNA, the CDR3 is TGTGCCAGCAGCGTAGAGGGGGGGCAAAACGAGCAGTACTTC.

This clonotype was counted only a few times. The chain links TRBV12-3 or TRBV12-4 to TRBJ2-3; 11 nucleotides agree with TRBD2. Trimming cost V 6 bases and J 5 bases; bases outside gene matches: 13. This CDR3 is 17 amino acids long. DNA for the CDR3: TGTGCCAGCAGCCCCCCTAGCGGGAGGTGGTGGGGAGATACGCAGTATTTT. It specifies CASSPPSGRWWGDTQYF.

The CDR3 loop is CASSAVAGELFF. CDR3 in DNA: TGTGCCAGCAGTGCAGTAGCCGGGGAGCTGTTTTTT. The rearrangement uses TRBV6-5 and TRBJ2-2; D is undetermined. V was cut by 5 bases and J by 6 bases, with 7 bases left in between. Per the germline V gene, CDR1 is MNHEY and CDR2 is SVGAGI. There are 12 residues in the CDR3.

V gene TRBV4-2 combines with J gene TRBJ2-1, with TRBD2 matching over 12 bases. Losses at the gene ends were 1 base for V and 8 bases for J; bases not matched to a gene: 6. The germline V gene encodes CDR1 LGHNA and CDR2 YNFKEQ. The CDR3 has 16 amino acids. CDR3 protein: CASSQASGRAVDEQFF. In DNA form, the CDR3 reads TGTGCCAGCAGCCAAGCTAGCGGGAGGGCCGTCGATGAGCAGTTCTTC.

A few counts support this clonotype. The chain has TRBV28 and TRBJ1-4, with D unresolved. This CDR3 spans 14 amino acids. V shed 6 bases and J shed 8 bases, with 16 bases lying between them. Germline lookup yields CDR1 MDHEN and CDR2 SYDVKM. CDR3 DNA: TGTGCCAGCAGCCGACTCCCTACCAGCGAAAAACTGTTTTTT. This translates into CASSRLPTSEKLFF.

The rearrangement links TRBV11-2 to TRBJ2-4; 10 bases line up with TRBD2. The CDR3 covers 19 residues. The junction had 9 bases not matched to a gene; V was cut back by 1 base and J by 0 bases. The germline gives CDR1 SGHAT, CDR2 FQNNGV. CDR3 in amino acids: CASSLVAGLADLAKNIQYF. CDR3 nucleotides: TGTGCCAGCAGCTTAGTAGCAGGACTAGCGGACCTAGCCAAAAACATTCAGTACTTC.

The CDR3 DNA reads as TGCAGTGCTACCGCACTAGCGGACTCCTACGAGCAGTACTTC. It yields the protein CSATALADSYEQYF. The J gene is TRBJ2-7, the V gene TRBV20-1, with 8 bases fitting TRBD2. CDR3 size: 14 residues. V was pared by 4 bases and J by 0 bases, with 5 bases of the junction left unmatched. The germline gives CDR1 DFQATT, CDR2 SNEGSKA (reference sequence).

The V gene is TRBV7-9, the J gene TRBJ2-1; TRBD2 aligns across 8 bases. In germline, CDR1 is SEHNR, CDR2 FQNEAQ (reference sequence). V was pared by 2 bases and J by 13 bases, with 13 bases of the junction left unmatched. The CDR3 loop spans 15 amino acids. The CDR3 coding sequence is TGTGCCAGCAGCTTACTCCCACTAGCGGAAGAGACCCAGTTCTTC. Protein product: CASSLLPLAEETQFF.

On this clonotype: A much more abundant neighbour one base away suggests this may be a read error. The chain employs TRBV7-2 and TRBJ2-4, with no clear D. The germline V and J ends were trimmed by 1 base and 15 bases, with 19 bases remaining between them. This CDR3 spans 14 amino acids. Germline V CDR1 and CDR2: SGHTA, FQGNSA. In DNA, the CDR3 is TGTGCCAGCAGCTTAGGGTCAAGCTCCTACGAGCGGTACTTC. Protein sequence: CASSLGSSSYERYF.

The chain links TRBV29-1 to TRBJ1-1; 8 nucleotides match TRBD1. This CDR3 has 13 amino acids. Germline V lookup: CDR1 SQVTM, CDR2 ANQGSEA. V trimming: 6 bases; J trimming: 5 bases; junction bases outside the gene matches: 8. The CDR3 is CSVGDRKLTEAFF. Here the CDR3 DNA reads TGCAGCGTCGGGGACAGGAAACTGACTGAAGCTTTCTTT.

This sequence joins TRBV4-2 and TRBJ1-1; the D gene is possibly TRBD1 (6 bases). Between the trimmed V and J ends, which lost 6 bases and 1 base, there was a span of 15 bases. CDR1 and CDR2 (germline): LGHNA, YNFKEQ. This CDR3 spans 15 amino acids. CDR3: CASRPTGSGNTEAFF. CDR3 nucleotide sequence: TGTGCCAGCAGACCTACAGGGTCGGGGAACACTGAAGCTTTCTTT.

This clonotype has just a few counts. The J gene is TRBJ1-5, the V gene TRBV10-3; D call uncertain. Germline V gene data show CDR1 as ENHRY and CDR2 as SYGVKD. The CDR3 contains 13 residues. Deletions cut 7 bases from V and 7 bases from J, with 14 bases between. The CDR3, as DNA: TGTGCCATCAATCCGGGGATAGGGCAGCCCCAGCATTTT. Protein sequence: CAINPGIGQPQHF.

The rearrangement links TRBV12-3 or TRBV12-4 to TRBJ2-3, with unresolved D. The CDR3 runs 13 residues. Trimming removed 7 bases from V and 2 bases from J, with 10 bases in between. CDR3 DNA sequence: TGTGCCAGCACCCCCTTTGTCACAGATACGCAGTATTTT. This gives the protein CASTPFVTDTQYF.

The genes are TRBV10-3 and TRBJ2-7, with D perhaps matching TRBD1 (5 bases). Trimming shortened V by 5 bases and J by 2 bases, and 13 bases separated the two germline ends. Germline-derived CDR1 and CDR2 are ENHRY and SYGVKD. This CDR3 has 14 residues. As DNA, the CDR3 is TGTGCCATCAGTAATGGGGCAGAAACCTACGAGCAGTACTTC. It yields the protein CAISNGAETYEQYF.

V is TRBV6-5 and J is TRBJ2-2; perhaps TRBD1 as D (6 bases). Deletions cut 8 bases from V and 6 bases from J, with 13 bases between. Looked up from germline, CDR1 is MNHEY and CDR2 is SVGAGI. The CDR3 sequence is 13 residues long. CDR3 in amino acids: CASEGVNPGELFF. The CDR3 DNA sequence: TGTGCCAGCGAGGGGGTCAACCCCGGGGAGCTGTTTTTT.